A selection of T cell receptor beta chains follows, all from one sample in a study of cytomegalovirus exposure and HLA in healthy donors. The assay was immunoSEQ multiplex PCR, and TCRdb's table has in-frame clones only and misses some. The sample shows more than 150,000 clones, 84% of them seen only once. Source material: PBMCs. The receptors shown here come from a girl aged 2-10 years in good health and CMV-seropositive. CDR3s include the opening cysteine and the closing phenylalanine or tryptophan. A D gene is named only where the DNA matches it firmly. Size tells how often a clone was seen (once, few, many) or the class of an expanded clone, and some rows leave it out.

cdr3_length clone_size j_call d_call v_call cdr3_nt cdr3_aa
15 . TRBJ2-2 TRBD1 TRBV5-6 TGTGCCAGCAGCTTGAGGACAGGGAACACTGGGGAGCTGTTTTTT CASSLRTGNTGELFF
17 . TRBJ2-1 TRBD2 TRBV11-2 TGTGCCAGCAGACCGAGGTCAGCGGGGGGTCTTCTCAATGAGCAGTTCTTC CASRPRSAGGLLNEQFF
13 . TRBJ1-2 . TRBV29-1 TGCAGCGTTCCGGGGATTGGAGGCAATGGCTACACCTTC CSVPGIGGNGYTF
13 . TRBJ2-7 . TRBV18 TGTGCCAGCTCGCTAAAACAGGGTTACGAGCAGTACTTC CASSLKQGYEQYF
15 once TRBJ2-5 . TRBV7-9 TGTGCCAGCAGCTTATATGCGGGACCACAAGAGACCCAGTACTTC CASSLYAGPQETQYF
16 . TRBJ2-5 TRBD1 TRBV5-1 TGCGCCAGCAGCCCCGGTGGGACAGGGGGCCAAGAGACCCAGTACTTC CASSPGGTGGQETQYF
17 . TRBJ2-1 TRBD2 TRBV29-1 TGCAGCGTTGAGGCCGTTCCCCGTTTAAAGGGGAGGGATGAGCAGTTCTTC CSVEAVPRLKGRDEQFF
13 . TRBJ1-1 . TRBV7-8 TGTGCCAGCAGCTTAGGGGGGGGCACTGAAGCTTTCTTT CASSLGGGTEAFF
15 few TRBJ1-6 . TRBV5-1 TGCGCCAGCAGCTTCGCAGGCCCACATAATTCACCCCTCCACTTT CASSFAGPHNSPLHF
13 . TRBJ2-1 . TRBV5-6 TGTGCCAGCAGCTTGGCCCCCCGGGGTGCGCAGTTCTTC CASSLAPRGAQFF
13 . TRBJ1-5 TRBD1 TRBV19 TGTGCCAGTAGTTACGGTCAGGGGGCTCGGGAGTATTTT CASSYGQGAREYF
15 . TRBJ1-4 . TRBV5-6 TGTGCCAGCAGCTTTTTGAGGCGGTTTAATGAAAAACTGTTTTTT CASSFLRRFNEKLFF
15 . TRBJ2-1 . TRBV15 TGTGCCACCAGCAGACTCGCTAGTATTGGCAATGAGCAGTTCTTC CATSRLASIGNEQFF
13 . TRBJ1-4 TRBD1 TRBV19 TGTGCCAGTGGGACAGGGGCGAATGAAAAACTGTTTTTT CASGTGANEKLFF
14 . TRBJ1-1 . TRBV7-6 TGTGCCAGCAGCTTAGGGGGGCGGAACACTGAAGCTTTCTTT CASSLGGRNTEAFF
14 . TRBJ2-7 . TRBV2 TGTGCCAGCAGTGAGACATTAGCGGTATACGAGCAGTACTTC CASSETLAVYEQYF
15 . TRBJ2-1 . TRBV5-4 TGTGCCAGCGGACGGGTGAGCGGGCCCTACAATGAGCAGTTCTTC CASGRVSGPYNEQFF
17 . TRBJ2-3 TRBD2 TRBV30 TGTGCCTGGAGTCCCCTGTCAGCGGGGGATTACACAGATACGCAGTATTTT CAWSPLSAGDYTDTQYF
16 . TRBJ2-7 . TRBV7-8 TGTGCCAGCAGCTACAGACAGGCCCCAATAGCCTACGAGCAGTACTTC CASSYRQAPIAYEQYF
16 . TRBJ2-1 . TRBV7-9 TGTGCCAGCAGCCCCAGACTAGTAGGGGTCTACAATGAGCAGTTCTTC CASSPRLVGVYNEQFF
12 . TRBJ1-2 . TRBV19 TGTGCCAGTAGTATAGCGGGCTATGGCTACACCTTC CASSIAGYGYTF
16 once TRBJ1-1 . TRBV11-2 TGTGCCAGCAGCCACGGGGCAGGGGCCATGAACACTGAAGCTTTCTTT CASSHGAGAMNTEAFF
17 . TRBJ1-1 TRBD1 TRBV5-1 TGCGCCAGCAGCTATCGGGACAGGGGGCCATCGGACACTGAAGCTTTCTTT CASSYRDRGPSDTEAFF
15 . TRBJ2-7 TRBD1 TRBV27 TGTGCCAGCAGTTCGGGGACAGGGGGCACTTACGAGCAGTACTTC CASSSGTGGTYEQYF
16 . TRBJ1-2 . TRBV4-2 TGTGCCAGCAGCCAAGCCAGCACAGTACCTAACTATGGCTACACCTTC CASSQASTVPNYGYTF
13 few TRBJ2-1 . TRBV2 TGTGCCAGCAACACACACAGGGACAATGAGCAGTTCTTC CASNTHRDNEQFF
17 . TRBJ1-1 . TRBV28 TGTGCCAGCAGTTTTAGTGGGGGGACCGCTACCCCTCTTGAAGCTTTCTTT CASSFSGGTATPLEAFF
13 . TRBJ1-2 TRBD1 TRBV2 TGTGCCAGCAGTCTACAGGGGGACTATGGCTACACCTTC CASSLQGDYGYTF
15 . TRBJ2-2 . TRBV28 TGTGCCAGCAGGGCCCTGGACAGAGACACCGGGGAGCTGTTTTTT CASRALDRDTGELFF
14 . TRBJ2-3 . TRBV7-3 TGTGCCAGCAGCTTAAATTCTGGGGCCCTTACGCAGTATTTT CASSLNSGALTQYF
14 . TRBJ2-7 TRBD2 TRBV13 TGTGCCAGCACCCCTGGGGGGACTAGTGGGGAGCAGTACTTC CASTPGGTSGEQYF
14 . TRBJ2-3 . TRBV19 TGTGCCACCCGATTGGGAGATGGCACAGATACGCAGTATTTT CATRLGDGTDTQYF
17 . TRBJ1-1 TRBD1 TRBV7-3 TGTGCCAGCAGGGGCTCACTTGGACAGGGAACGAACACTGAAGCTTTCTTT CASRGSLGQGTNTEAFF
13 . TRBJ2-1 . TRBV27 TGTGCCAGCAGTCCCCCACCGGGGAATGAGCAGTTCTTC CASSPPPGNEQFF
13 . TRBJ1-2 . TRBV4-2 TGTGCCAGCAGCCAAGACCGCAGTACGGGCTACACCTTC CASSQDRSTGYTF
16 . TRBJ1-6 . TRBV7-9 TGTGCCAGCAGCCCTCCCGGGAACTCCTATAATTCACCCCTCCACTTT CASSPPGNSYNSPLHF
13 . TRBJ2-5 . TRBV5-1 TGCGCCAGCAGCCCGGACAACCAAGAGACCCAGTACTTC CASSPDNQETQYF
15 . TRBJ2-1 TRBD2 TRBV19 TGTGCCAGTAGTATAGCGGGAGGGCCAAGGGGTGAGCAGTTCTTC CASSIAGGPRGEQFF
12 . TRBJ1-1 . TRBV19 TGTGCCAGTATATCTACCCACGAGGAAGCTTTCTTT CASISTHEEAFF
19 . TRBJ2-1 TRBD1 TRBV2 TGTGCCAGCAGTGCCCGAGCAGACGACAGGGTTGGAGGTTTCAATGAGCAGTTCTTC CASSARADDRVGGFNEQFF
15 . TRBJ1-5 . TRBV6-5 TGTGCCAGCAGCTCCGACAGGTATAGCAATCAGCCCCAGCATTTT CASSSDRYSNQPQHF
16 . TRBJ2-7 . TRBV11-1 TGTGCCAGCAGCTTAGATTCGGGGATTTACTCCTACGAGCAGTACTTC CASSLDSGIYSYEQYF